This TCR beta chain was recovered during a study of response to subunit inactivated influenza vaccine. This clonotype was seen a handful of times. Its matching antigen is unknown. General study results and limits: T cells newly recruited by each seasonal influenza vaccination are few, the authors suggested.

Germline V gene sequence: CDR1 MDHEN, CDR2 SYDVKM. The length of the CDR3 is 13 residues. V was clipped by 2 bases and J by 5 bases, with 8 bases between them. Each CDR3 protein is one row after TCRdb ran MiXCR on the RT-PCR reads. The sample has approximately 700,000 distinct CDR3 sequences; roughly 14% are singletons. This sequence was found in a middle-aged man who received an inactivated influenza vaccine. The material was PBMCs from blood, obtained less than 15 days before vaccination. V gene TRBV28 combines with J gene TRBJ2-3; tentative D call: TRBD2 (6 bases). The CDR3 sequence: CASSLGREDTQYF. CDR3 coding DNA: TGTGCCAGCAGTTTAGGGCGGGAAGATACGCAGTATTTT.